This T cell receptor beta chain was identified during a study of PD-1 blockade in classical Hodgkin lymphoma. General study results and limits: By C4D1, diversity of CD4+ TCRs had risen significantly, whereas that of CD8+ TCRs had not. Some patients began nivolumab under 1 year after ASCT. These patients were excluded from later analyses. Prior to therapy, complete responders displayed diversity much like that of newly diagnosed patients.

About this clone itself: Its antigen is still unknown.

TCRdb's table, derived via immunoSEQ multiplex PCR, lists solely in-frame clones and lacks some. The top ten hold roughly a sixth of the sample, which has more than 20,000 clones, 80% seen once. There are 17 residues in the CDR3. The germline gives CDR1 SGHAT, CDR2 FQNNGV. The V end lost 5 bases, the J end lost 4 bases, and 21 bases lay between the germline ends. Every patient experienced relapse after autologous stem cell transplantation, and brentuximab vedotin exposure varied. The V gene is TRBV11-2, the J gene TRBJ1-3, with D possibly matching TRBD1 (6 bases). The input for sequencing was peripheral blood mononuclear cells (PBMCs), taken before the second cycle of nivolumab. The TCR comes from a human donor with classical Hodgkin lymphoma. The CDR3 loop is CASSQGGGRPLGNTIYF. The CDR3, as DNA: TGTGCCAGCAGCCAAGGGGGGGGACGTCCTTTAGGAAACACCATATATTTT.